This TCR beta chain was profiled in a study of Graves' ophthalmopathy and Graves' hyperthyroidism. As for the study in general: Prior to any treatment, peripheral blood was collected at the time of initial diagnosis.

The CDR3 consists of 16 residues. Germline lookup yields CDR1 SGHDT and CDR2 YYEEEE. The V and J ends lost 0 bases and 8 bases, in that order; junction bases with no gene match: 6. General study points: The authors also found most expanded thyroid clonotypes above 0.001 frequency in blood. Using a 13-signature model, the authors split ophthalmopathy from stable hyperthyroidism, with roughly 90% sensitivity and around 76% specificity.

Researchers took RNA transcripts and amplified TCR beta CDR3 regions from them. HTBI primers were used in a first-round RT-PCR, which preceded a second-round multiplex PCR. From the multiplex PCR reads, TCRdb called clonotypes with MiXCR, one entry per CDR3 protein. The repertoire holds about 220,000 distinct CDR3 sequences, with around a fifth as singletons. This clonotype was seen repeatedly, ten times or more. Its antigen remains unidentified. Each diagnosis was determined on the basis of clinical symptoms, serum thyroxine, TRAb, thyroid ultrasound and orbital computed tomography. Sequencing was done on a sample of peripheral blood. The chain joins TRBV5-6 to TRBJ2-4; TRBD2 matches 12 bases. This clonotype originated in a woman in her forties or fifties with Graves' ophthalmopathy. CDR3 nucleotides: TGTGCCAGCAGCTTGGGACTAGCGGGAGTGGACGACATTCAGTACTTC. It codes for CASSLGLAGVDDIQYF.